This section outlines one TCR beta chain sequence together with its context. This CDR3 is missing its conserved last phenylalanine or tryptophan, likely due to a read error. This record belongs to a study of metastatic and nonmetastatic thyroid tumors. About the research overall: Blood and tumor or nodule tissue repertoires from malignant and benign thyroid patients were compared.

Prior to thyroid surgery, none of the patients had received any treatment. TCRdb called clones again from the PCR reads with MiXCR. The data contain roughly 93,000 clones, over 9.5% of them singletons. This sequence originates from a female donor with papillary thyroid cancer or a benign thyroid nodule (not recorded which). Some clones in this sample may be carry-over from other donors' samples. Sequencing was carried out using blood.

The CDR3 reads CSARKDREPYGYTL. The CDR3 DNA is TGCAGTGCTAGAAAAGACAGGGAACCCTATGGCTACACCCTC. The chain carries TRBV20-1 and TRBJ1-2; 7 positions agree with TRBD1. CDR3 size: 14 residues. J gave up 4 bases and V 2 bases, and 7 bases lay outside the gene matches. Germline V CDR1 and CDR2: DFQATT, SNEGSKA (reference sequence).